The text below deals with one TCR beta chain. Its antigen is currently not known. It has no much larger one-base neighbor in the sample; base qualities were not kept. Receptor libraries were prepared by PCR. The sample was run on an Illumina iSeq 100. Under the source paper's analysis protocol: Non-productive sequences were removed, and CDR3s not starting with C, not ending with F or W, or shorter than 7 amino acids were discarded. CDR3 homology was assessed with Levenshtein distances (stringdist) and unrooted phylogenetic trees (ape) in R version 3.6.1. TCRdb reanalyzed the raw reads on its own, using fastp at Q25 for trimming and MiXCR for clone calling, and kept in-frame beta chains. Every distinct CDR3 protein forms one entry, paired with its most common genes and DNA. TCRdb, not the authors, supplied the V and J calls. The sample table shows 20,000 to 25,000 distinct CDR3 sequences, and less than 75% are seen once. In total, the top ten clones hold roughly 0.9% of the sample.

Positive SARS-CoV-2 PCR tests in the convalescent patients dated from March to December 2020, before Alpha, Beta and Delta variants emerged in the United States. Ficoll-Paque Plus gradient centrifugation was used to isolate PBMCs from whole blood, and the isolated PBMCs were then either used fresh or cryopreserved at -140C. The data stem from a study of vaccination and CD4 T cells after COVID-19 (dated by TCRdb to 2022 to 2024). General notes on the study: Convalescent patients had a positive SARS-CoV-2 result on nasal swab PCR, and of these patients, fewer than ten had mild disease and one had severe disease. Six males and four females were included in the convalescent cohort, with two Hispanic individuals, seven Caucasians, two Asians and one multiracial person represented. Each participant got two doses of either the Pfizer-BioNTech BNT162b2 vaccine (n=8) or the Moderna mRNA-1273 vaccine (n=2). Post-COVID blood samples from convalescent patients were collected a median of approximately 93 days after diagnosis, with a range of roughly 30 to 170 days. The time from the second vaccine dose to post-vaccine blood sampling had a median of around 72 days and ranged from roughly 12 to 250 days. The spike-specific CD4+ TCR repertoire was compared before and after mRNA vaccination in ten to eleven COVID-19 convalescent patients and a few infection-naive healthy vaccine recipients. General findings and caveats noted by the study authors: In convalescent patients, a median 86.3% of post-vaccine SARS-CoV-2-reactive clones were detected only after vaccination, and vaccine-specific priming was suggested by this finding. Of the vaccine-specific clones found in convalescent patients, nearly all (304 of 307) were mono-reactive for SARS-CoV-2 spike instead of being cross-reactive with common cold coronaviruses. Only a relatively small number of convalescent patients were included in the study, and early timepoints following natural infection were not analyzed. The median number of SARS-CoV-2-reactive clonotypes rose from around 20 after infection to about 40 after vaccination, but the change was not significant.

Germline trimming: 3 bases from V, 5 bases from J; junction bases outside gene matches: 6. The germline V gene encodes CDR1 DFQATT and CDR2 SNEGSKA (reference sequence). The CDR3 goes from the cysteine to the phenylalanine over 13 residues. Only the CDR3 region is kept as DNA, spanning 39 bases read in frame from base 1. The sample was CD4+ T cells from blood, taken before SARS-CoV-2 vaccination. Recombination linked TRBV20-1 to TRBJ2-5; 7 junctional bases match TRBD1. The TCR comes from a human donor who had recovered from COVID-19. The CDR3 in this case is CSASQQGLETQYF. The bases are TGCAGTGCTAGTCAACAGGGGCTGGAGACCCAGTACTTC.